Below are 19 T cell receptor beta chains sequenced from a single sample in a study of tumor-infiltrating lymphocytes in primary liver carcinoma. With a constant-region primer, TCR beta cDNA was made from 450 to 550 ng of total RNA. Modified slightly, ARM-PCR produced TCR beta libraries over three nested multiplex PCR rounds. Two initial PCR rounds of roughly 10 cycles each paired TRBV1-TRBV30 forward primers with a C-beta reverse primer. Using its own MiXCR run on the multiplex PCR reads, TCRdb lists one record per CDR3 protein. This sample has tens of thousands of distinct CDR3 sequences; 65% to 85% occur once, and the top ten carry around 22%. Extraction of RNA together with DNA used 20-30 mg of unsorted bulk tissue. Sequencing used liver tumor tissue from sampling region 5. Subset in this sample: tumor region T5, tumor centre. Receptors originate from a man in his forties with primary liver carcinoma and hepatitis B virus infection.

The V and J genes are TRBV6-1 and TRBJ2-5, with D uncertain. This CDR3 is built from 15 residues. The germline CDR1 and CDR2 sequences are MNHNS and SASEGT. Trimming left V 0 bases short and J 1 base short, with 9 bases between. CDR3 in DNA: TGTGCCAGCAGTGAAGCGTTGGGCAGCCAAGAGACCCAGTACTTC. It specifies CASSEALGSQETQYF.

Of note for this clonotype: The CDR3 end shows no conserved phenylalanine or tryptophan, and so a read error is likely. This rearrangement joins TRBV11-2 to TRBJ1-1; no definite D call. This CDR3 has 13 amino acids. V lost 1 base to trimming and J lost 6 bases, with 9 bases between them. The V gene's germline CDR1 is SGHAT and CDR2 FQNNGV. In DNA, the CDR3 is TGTGCCAGCAGCTTAGGCCTGAGCGCTGAAGCTTTCTCT. This codes for CASSLGLSAEAFS.

A note on this clonotype: Likely a read error: the CDR3 ends without its conserved phenylalanine or tryptophan. The V gene is TRBV28, the J gene TRBJ1-1; TRBD1 aligns across 8 bases. CDR3 length equals 15 residues. Germline V gives CDR1 MDHEN, CDR2 SYDVKM. CDR3 sequence (DNA): TGTGCCAGCAGTTTAGCGGGACAGGTGAACACCGAAGCTTTCATT. Its protein is CASSLAGQVNTEAFI.

About this clonotype itself: It is likely a read error, because the conserved phenylalanine at the end of the CDR3 is missing. The chain has TRBV7-2 and TRBJ2-3, with 11 bases aligning to TRBD2. V lost 5 bases and J lost 2; bases outside the gene matches: 9. CDR1 SGHTA and CDR2 FQGNSA come from the germline V gene. This CDR3 is built from 17 residues. CDR3 DNA: TGTGCCAGCAGCCGTAAGGGACTAGCGGTAATCACAGATACGCAGTATTAT. Its translation is CASSRKGLAVITDTQYY.

Comments on this clonotype: At one end, the junction sequence differs from germline, possibly due to a read error. The chain couples TRBV30 to TRBJ1-3; 9 bases are a match to TRBD1. Germline CDR1 and CDR2: GTSNPN and SVGIG (reference sequence). CDR3 size: 14 residues. The CDR3 is CARRLTGGRNTIYF. The CDR3, as DNA: TGTGCCCGGAGGCTGACAGGGGGTAGAAACACCATATATTTT.

A note on this clonotype: Germline is not matched at one junction end, which may reflect a read error. This chain joins TRBV12-3 or TRBV12-4 and TRBJ2-1; a weak D match, TRBD2 (6 bases). The CDR3 spans 15 residues. CDR3 coding DNA: TGTGGCAGCACTTTATGGGGGGACCCCCACAATGAGCAGTTCTTC. Encoded protein: CGSTLWGDPHNEQFF.

A remark on this clonotype: A read error may produce the germline difference seen at one junction end. The chain recombines TRBV11-2 with TRBJ2-3; 9 bases map to TRBD2. The germline CDR1 and CDR2 sequences are SGHAT and FQNNGV. The CDR3 is 17 residues long. Here the CDR3 DNA reads TGTACCAGCAGCTTGAGGAGTAGCGGGAGTTTTCCAGATACGCAGTATTTT. As protein: CTSSLRSSGSFPDTQYF.

Points on this clonotype: Likely a read error: the CDR3 ends without its conserved phenylalanine or tryptophan. The chain uses TRBV29-1 and TRBJ2-7, with D perhaps matching TRBD1 (6 bases). Germline assignment: CDR1 SQVTM and CDR2 ANQGSEA. V lost 8 bases and J 5 bases, leaving 19 bases between the germline ends. This CDR3 contains 13 residues. CDR3 sequence reads: CSLAPTGLHEQYI. CDR3 bases: TGCAGCCTTGCCCCGACAGGACTCCACGAGCAGTACATC.

The chain recombines TRBV11-1 with TRBJ2-3, with a weak D call TRBD2 (5 bases). Per the germline V gene, CDR1 is SGHAT and CDR2 is FQDESV (reference sequence). V was cut by 8 bases and J by 0 bases, with 15 bases left in between. This CDR3 region has 15 residues. The CDR3 sequence: CASFLPRESTDTQYF. The CDR3 nucleotides read TGTGCCAGCTTTTTGCCTAGGGAGAGCACAGATACGCAGTATTTT. The complete variable domain, with remaining parts taken from reference TRBV11-1 and TRBJ2-3, reads EAEVAQSPRYKITEKSQAVAFWCDPISGHATLYWYRQILGQGPELLVQFQDESVVDDSQLPKDRFSAERLKGVDSTLKIQPAELGDSAMYLCASFLPRESTDTQYFGPGTRLTVL.

Worth noting for this clonotype: One junction end disagrees with the germline gene, perhaps due to a read error. The genes are TRBV12-3 or TRBV12-4 and TRBJ2-1; D possibly corresponds to TRBD1 (6 bases). CDR3 size: 15 residues. This CDR3 reads CAGSFLTGDYNEQFF. The CDR3 region has the DNA TGTGCCGGCAGTTTTTTGACAGGAGATTACAATGAGCAGTTCTTC.

The table lists this clonotype with a few counts. One base away lies a much larger clone, so this may be a sequencing read error. J is TRBJ1-2 and V is TRBV7-9, with 10 positions matching TRBD1. The CDR3 spans 16 residues. Germline CDR1 and CDR2: SEHNR and FQNEAQ (reference sequence). Written as DNA, the CDR3 is TGTGCCAGCAGCCGAGAGGGACAGGGGTTTAACTATGACTACACCTTC. Protein: CASSREGQGFNYDYTF.

This clonotype was found many times. The rearrangement joins TRBV28 to TRBJ1-2; 11 nucleotides line up with TRBD1. Germline CDR1 MDHEN, CDR2 SYDVKM. The CDR3 loop spans 15 amino acids. Trimming removed 4 bases from V and 5 bases from J; junction bases left unmatched: 6. The CDR3 loop is CASSSGQGARYGYTF. CDR3 nucleotides: TGTGCCAGCAGTTCCGGACAGGGGGCTAGGTATGGCTACACCTTC.

This chain uses TRBV10-1 with TRBJ2-7, with D maybe TRBD2 (5 bases). The V and J ends lost 7 bases and 6 bases respectively, with 16 bases between them. Germline values: CDR1 WNHNN, CDR2 SYGVQD (reference sequence). CDR3 length: 13 amino acids. CDR3 region: CASTAILEGEQYF. Written as DNA, the CDR3 is TGCGCCAGCACCGCGATCCTAGAGGGCGAGCAGTACTTC.

Notes on this clonotype: At one end, the junction sequence differs from germline, possibly due to a read error. The chain carries TRBV6-5 and TRBJ2-1, with 12 bases identical to TRBD2. Germline V gene data show CDR1 as MNHEY and CDR2 as SVGAGI. The CDR3 runs 17 residues. The CDR3 loop reads CASSKSSGRGGYNEKFF. The CDR3 bases are TGTGCCAGCAGTAAATCTAGCGGGAGGGGGGGATACAATGAGAAGTTCTTC.

The chain joins TRBV5-1 to TRBJ1-5, with TRBD1 identical over 8 bases. In germline, CDR1 is SGHRS, CDR2 YFSETQ. The CDR3 is made up of 16 amino acids. The CDR3 sequence: CVGSWGEQGVNQPQHF. CDR3 sequence (DNA): TGCGTCGGCAGCTGGGGGGAACAGGGGGTGAATCAGCCCCAGCATTTT.

This clonotype appeared a few times. A read error may explain this, as a much larger clone is one base away. The V call is TRBV28, the J call TRBJ2-1; TRBD1 agrees at 7 bases. This CDR3 region has 15 residues. Germline CDR1 MDHEN, CDR2 SYDVKM. CDR3 region: CASSLPGQLGHEQLF. CDR3 DNA: TGTGCCAGCAGTCTCCCGGGACAGTTGGGGCATGAGCAGCTCTTC.

V usage is TRBV7-8 and J usage is TRBJ2-5; the D gene is possibly TRBD1 (6 bases). Trimming stripped 8 bases from V and 2 bases from J, with 21 bases between. Germline loops: CDR1 SGHVS, CDR2 FQNEAQ. The CDR3 totals 16 residues. The CDR3 loop is CASDLVTTGLQETQYF. For the CDR3, the DNA is TGTGCCAGCGACTTGGTAACGACAGGCTTACAAGAGACCCAGTACTTC. Using reference TRBV7-8 and TRBJ2-5 for the parts outside the CDR3, the full variable domain is GAGVSQSPRYKVAKRGQDVALRCDPISGHVSLFWYQQALGQGPEFLTYFQNEAQLDKSGLPSDRFFAERPEGSVSTLKIQRTQQEDSAVYLCASDLVTTGLQETQYFGPGTRLLVL.

In this sample, this clonotype turned up many times. This sequence joins TRBV25-1 and TRBJ1-5, with TRBD1 identical over 7 bases. Per germline, CDR1 MGHDK and CDR2 SYGVNS. The ends lost 7 bases at V and 6 bases at J; junction bases unmatched: 12. The CDR3 is 15 amino acids. CDR3 bases: TGTGCCAGCATTACCCGGGAGACAGGGAGTCAGCCCCAGCATTTT. This encodes CASITRETGSQPQHF.

With regard to this clonotype: This could be a read error, since a much larger clone is one nucleotide away. Likely a read error: the CDR3 ends without its conserved phenylalanine or tryptophan. This chain joins TRBV11-2 and TRBJ2-1; D possibly matches TRBD1 or TRBD2 (5 bases each). Germline loops: CDR1 SGHAT, CDR2 FQNNGV. Trimming stripped 9 bases from V and 2 bases from J, with 14 bases between. This CDR3 spans 14 amino acids. The CDR3 loop is CASREGNPYNEQFL. The CDR3 DNA reads as TGTGCCAGTAGAGAGGGGAACCCCTACAATGAGCAGTTCCTC.